This T cell receptor beta chain was recorded in a study of CD8 T cells in Susac syndrome (dated 2019 in TCRdb). With respect to the entire study: Of the Susac syndrome patients who were sequenced, six had clinically active disease and roughly 8 were in clinical remission. At blood withdrawal, Susac syndrome patients were either therapy-naive, taking corticosteroids (in some cases with IVIg as well), or taking IVIg alone. Repertoire sequencing was used to test whether CD8+ T cell activation and differentiation in Susac syndrome was antigen driven.

The CDR3 runs 13 residues from the cysteine to the phenylalanine. Only the CDR3 part of the read is kept: 39 bases, read in frame from the first base. The germline V gene encodes CDR1 MDHEN and CDR2 SYDVKM. The junction shows trimming of 8 bases on V and 1 base on J, plus 12 bases between the germline ends. Peripheral blood CD8+ and CD4+ T cells from healthy donors, Susac syndrome patients and multiple sclerosis patients were profiled by high-throughput TCR beta sequencing. Recently defined diagnostic criteria for definite or probable disease were met by the Susac syndrome patients. CD8+ TEMRA cells were enriched by FACS, while bulk CD8+ and CD4+ T cells were purified by magnetic negative isolation. Blood was drawn into EDTA tubes, processed within 24 hours, and PBMCs were isolated by density gradient centrifugation. PBMCs destined for TCR sequencing were cryopreserved in liquid nitrogen and later thawed in a 37 °C water bath. The sorted or isolated CD4+, CD8+ and CD8+ TEMRA cells had a purity of 90% or higher.

Beyond this particular receptor, the publication reports: The study acknowledged that relatively few individuals were included in the TCR sequencing and HLA analysis. In the CD4+ T cell repertoire of Susac syndrome patients, clonal expansion was not detected.

RNA was extracted using the RNeasy kit, and about 0.45 to 1 microgram was reverse transcribed with random hexamers. The immunoSEQ multiplex PCR assay, which covers 54 Vbeta and 13 Jbeta segments, was used to amplify TCR beta CDR3 regions. Bias from PCR amplification was corrected by using a synthetic template baseline for primer optimization and for computational correction. The source study handled its data this way. Only productive sequences were kept, with reads annotated to V, D and J genes according to IMGT and analyzed in immunoSEQ Analyzer. Clonality was calculated as one minus the Shannon entropy normalized by log2 of the number of productive unique sequences. Public and private clones were assessed among the 100 most prevalent clones of each patient and control. A clone was defined as Susac-specific if it was absent from the healthy and MS cohorts, from roughly 1,000 published viral clones and from other ImmuneACCESS disease sequences. TCRdb applied fastp at Q25 and MiXCR to the public reads, then kept only in-frame beta chains. Merged by CDR3 protein, the rows form single entries marked with the most common genes and DNA. Clone size and V and J calls follow TCRdb, not the original study. Here the sample has 150,000 or so distinct CDR3 sequences; 95% occur a single time. Around 0.15% of the sample goes to the ten largest clones.

This clonotype showed up just once. The target of this receptor is not known. Base qualities are not at hand, and no much larger clone is one base apart. One read alone provides weak support. The receptor chain draws on TRBV28 and TRBJ2-7; the D gene is not confidently resolved. This sequence was found in a human donor with Susac syndrome. The specimen was CD4+ T cells from PBMCs. The nucleotides read TGTGCCAGCGTCCCTCACGCGTCCTACGAGCAGTACTTC. This translates into CASVPHASYEQYF.